This T cell receptor (beta chain) came from a study of shared clonotypes between healthy human individuals. Study background: The donors, two women and three men, were aged 18 to 49.

CDR1 GTSNPN and CDR2 SVGIG come from the germline V gene (reference sequence). The CDR3 spans 14 residues. V lost 5 bases and J lost 0, with 12 bases in between. On this clone: Its antigen is unknown.

Researchers ran the assay at a deep level. Sequenced by immunoSEQ multiplex PCR; TCRdb stores in-frame clones only, minus some. Counted here are roughly 2,300,000 clones, 92% occurring once; the ten biggest clones make up roughly 0.34%. Study-level results: Sharing across several donors was seen in 4% to 6.5% of naive CD4 clonotypes. It was only blood that was sampled, and tissue repertoires likely differ.

This chain links TRBV30 with TRBJ2-3, with a tentative D call TRBD2 (5 bases). Specimen: naive CD4+ T cells from PBMCs. Subset given: CD45RA+ positively selected. The sequence came from a man aged 18 to 29 in good health. Some clones in this sample may be carry-over from other donors' samples. This CDR3 is CAWATAGSTDTQYF. As DNA, the CDR3 is TGTGCCTGGGCTACGGCGGGTAGCACAGATACGCAGTATTTT.